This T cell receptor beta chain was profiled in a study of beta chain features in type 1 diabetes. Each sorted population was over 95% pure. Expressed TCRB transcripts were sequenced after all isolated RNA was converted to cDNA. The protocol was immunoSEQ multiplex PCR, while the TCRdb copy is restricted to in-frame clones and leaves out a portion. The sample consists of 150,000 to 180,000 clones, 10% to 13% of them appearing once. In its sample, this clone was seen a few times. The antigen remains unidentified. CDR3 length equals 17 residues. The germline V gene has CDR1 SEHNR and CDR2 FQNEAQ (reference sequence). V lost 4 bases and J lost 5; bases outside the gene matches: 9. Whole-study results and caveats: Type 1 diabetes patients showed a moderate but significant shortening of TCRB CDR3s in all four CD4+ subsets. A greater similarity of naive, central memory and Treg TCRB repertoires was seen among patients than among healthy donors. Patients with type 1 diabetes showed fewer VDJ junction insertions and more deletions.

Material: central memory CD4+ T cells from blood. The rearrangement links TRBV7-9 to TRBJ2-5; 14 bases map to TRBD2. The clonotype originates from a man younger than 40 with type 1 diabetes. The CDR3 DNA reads TGTGCCAGCAGCTCTTCGACGGGACTAGCGGGAGTGGAGACCCAGTACTTC. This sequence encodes CASSSSTGLAGVETQYF.